The present T cell receptor (beta chain) was sequenced within a study of blood T cell repertoires in COVID-19. Study in general: The United States, Italy and Spain were the sources of the acute and convalescent COVID-19 samples. Sample material is recorded as cDNA or gDNA derived from T cells, B-cell-depleted T cells, or PBMCs.

This clone was seen a single time. Trimming took off 2 bases at V and 4 bases at J, with 8 bases between the two ends. Per germline, CDR1 SGHNT and CDR2 YENEEA. The CDR3 runs 13 residues. Authors' data handling: The assay estimated nucleated cells by amplifying reference gene primers. Measured with immunoSEQ multiplex PCR; TCRdb has only the in-frame clones, and not every one. The D gene and trimming were derived from the DNA, and the V and J assignments and clone size from that table. In the table there are around 140,000 clones, around three quarters of which are singletons. This rearrangement joins TRBV11-3 to TRBJ1-1; no clear D. The sequenced sample was peripheral blood. The origin of this receptor is a man aged 45-60 years with acute or convalescent COVID-19. The CDR3 loop reads CASSLTIGTEAFF. The CDR3 coding sequence is TGTGCCAGCAGCTTAACAATTGGCACTGAAGCTTTCTTT.